The clone carrying this TCR beta chain was counted only a few times. This sample was taken from a study of T-cell reconstitution after alpha-beta-depleted transplantation in children. As it was prepared, the TCRbeta library received unique molecular identifiers. TCRdb redid the calling of the PCR reads with MiXCR, one entry per CDR3 protein. The data contain almost 500,000 distinct CDR3 sequences, under 15% of them seen just once; the ten biggest clones take up around 6.1%. CDR3 length equals 14 residues. V dropped 8 bases and J dropped 5; count of bases not matched to a gene: 9. This sequence was found in a human donor who donated a stem cell graft to a child with combined immunodeficiency. V gene TRBV12-3 or TRBV12-4 combines with J gene TRBJ2-7; 10 bases map to TRBD1. Sample: PBMCs from the stem cell graft donor, taken from the stem cell graft. In DNA form, the CDR3 reads TGTGCCAGCGCTCTCGACAGGGGGCGGAACGAGCAGTACTTC. Residues: CASALDRGRNEQYF.